Following are 14 T cell receptor beta chains from one sample sequenced in a study of T cells in Graves' hyperthyroidism and ophthalmopathy. Authors of the study amplified TCR beta CDR3 regions from RNA transcripts. The TCR CDR3 first-round RT-PCR relied on the HTBI primer set. TCRdb reprocessed the multiplex PCR reads with MiXCR, giving one entry per CDR3 protein. The sample consists of 480,000 or so distinct CDR3 sequences, approximately 14% of them appearing once. Input material: blood. The receptors here all came from a woman aged 18-29 years with Graves' hyperthyroidism.

This clonotype has at least ten counts. The chain links TRBV11-2 to TRBJ2-3, with D perhaps assigned TRBD1 or TRBD2 (5 bases each). Germline CDR1 reads SGHAT; CDR2 reads FQNNGV. CDR3 length equals 15 residues. Trimming pared 5 bases from V and 3 bases from J, leaving 15 bases between. This CDR3 reads CASSPGSSVTDTQYF. Written as DNA, the CDR3 is TGTGCCAGCAGCCCAGGGAGCTCCGTTACAGATACGCAGTATTTT.

The table lists this clonotype with many counts. V and J are TRBV6-1 and TRBJ2-5, with 9 positions matching TRBD2. The V and J ends lost 2 bases and 7 bases, in that order; junction bases with no gene match: 11. CDR1 is MNHNS, CDR2 SASEGT, per germline. This CDR3 is 16 amino acids long. The CDR3 protein is CASSEQTSGSLSTQYF. The CDR3 DNA reads TGTGCCAGCAGTGAACAGACTAGCGGCTCTCTCTCGACCCAGTACTTC.

Ten or more counts support this clonotype. The chain joins TRBV6-1 to TRBJ2-1, with 12 bases aligning to TRBD2. Germline assignment: CDR1 MNHNS and CDR2 SASEGT. This CDR3 has 15 amino acids. V trimming: 8 bases; J trimming: 3 bases; junction bases outside the gene matches: 5. CDR3: CASGRTSGDYNEQFF. CDR3 coding DNA: TGTGCCAGCGGGCGGACTAGCGGGGACTACAATGAGCAGTTCTTC.

V usage is TRBV6-2 or TRBV6-3 and J usage is TRBJ1-2; TRBD1 might be the D (6 bases). The CDR3 runs to 12 residues. Germline assignment: CDR1 MNHEY and CDR2 SVGEGT. Trimming stripped 2 bases from V and 12 bases from J, with 13 bases between. CDR3 in DNA: TGTGCCAGCAGTTACCGGGACAAAGGGCACACCTTC. Translated, it gives CASSYRDKGHTF.

In its sample, this clonotype was seen many times. This chain links TRBV12-3 or TRBV12-4 with TRBJ1-1, with D perhaps TRBD1 (5 bases). The CDR3 is 14 amino acids. The V and J ends lost 5 bases and 0 bases respectively, with 10 bases between them. The CDR3 nucleotides read TGTGCCAGCAGTGCCGGGACGGTGAACACTGAAGCTTTCTTT. Its protein is CASSAGTVNTEAFF.

On this clonotype itself: Given a much more abundant clone one base away, this may be a read error. This chain connects TRBV20-1 to TRBJ2-1, with a weak D call TRBD2 (6 bases). The germline V gene encodes CDR1 DFQATT and CDR2 SNEGSKA (reference sequence). This CDR3 comprises 15 residues. The CDR3 region has the DNA TGCAGTGCTCCCGGGGAGGACACAATATACAATGGGCAGTTCTTC. It codes for CSAPGEDTIYNGQFF.

This clonotype was counted ten times or more. The genes are TRBV12-3 or TRBV12-4 and TRBJ2-2; TRBD1 matches 8 bases. This CDR3 is 16 amino acids long. V was pared by 3 bases and J by 5 bases, with 8 bases of the junction left unmatched. The CDR3 region is CASSFGTGVSTGELFF. In DNA, the CDR3 is TGTGCCAGCAGTTTTGGGACAGGCGTTAGTACCGGGGAGCTGTTTTTT.

This clonotype was counted many times. This chain joins TRBV24-1 and TRBJ2-3; TRBD2 matches 9 bases. From germline, CDR1 is KGHDR and CDR2 SFDVKD. This CDR3 region has 16 residues. Trimming took 0 bases from V and 9 from J; bases not matched to a gene: 9. The CDR3 coding sequence is TGTGCCACCAGTGATTTGAGCGCGGGAGGGTCGTGGACGCAGTATTTT. Protein sequence: CATSDLSAGGSWTQYF.

V gene TRBV12-3 or TRBV12-4 combines with J gene TRBJ1-1; unclear D gene. This CDR3 has 16 amino acids. V was trimmed by 4 bases and J by 0 bases, leaving 15 bases between them. CDR3 nucleotide sequence: TGTGCCAGCAGTTCGGCGGCAGCCGAAATGAACACTGAAGCTTTCTTT. This codes for CASSSAAAEMNTEAFF.

This clonotype was observed a handful of times. The rearrangement joins TRBV5-1 to TRBJ2-3; 9 bases are a match to TRBD2. Germline CDR1 and CDR2: SGHRS and YFSETQ. The CDR3 is 16 residues long. Unmatched junction bases numbered 13, after V lost 4 bases and J lost 7 bases. The CDR3 sequence: CASSPWEREAANTQYF. CDR3 sequence (DNA): TGCGCCAGCAGCCCCTGGGAGCGGGAGGCTGCAAATACGCAGTATTTT.

This clonotype was observed at least ten times. The gene calls are TRBV6-1 and TRBJ2-1, with TRBD2 matching 9 bases. The CDR3 contains 15 residues. CDR1 is MNHNS and CDR2 is SASEGT in the germline V gene. Trimming removed 3 bases from V and 8 bases from J; junction bases left unmatched: 8. The CDR3 reads CASSDWREGPDEQFF. The CDR3 DNA sequence: TGTGCCAGCAGTGACTGGCGGGAGGGCCCGGATGAGCAGTTCTTC.

The rearrangement joins TRBV20-1 to TRBJ2-7; D is ambiguous. The V end was cut by 1 base, the J end by 0 bases, with 13 bases between. The germline V gene encodes CDR1 DFQATT and CDR2 SNEGSKA (reference sequence). The CDR3 is made up of 15 amino acids. The chain's CDR3 is CSARARQTHSYEQYV. The CDR3 DNA reads as TGCAGTGCTAGAGCACGCCAAACCCACTCCTACGAGCAGTACGTC.

This clonotype was seen repeatedly, ten times or more. The gene calls are TRBV27 and TRBJ1-1, with 7 bases lining up with TRBD1. The CDR3 contains 15 residues. Germline CDR1 is MNHEY and CDR2 is SMNVEV (reference sequence). Trimming took 5 bases from V and 1 from J; bases not matched to a gene: 7. The CDR3 nucleotides read TGTGCCAGCAGTCCCCGGGACAGCAGGAACACTGAAGCTTTCTTT. It yields the protein CASSPRDSRNTEAFF.

This clonotype was observed many times. The chain has TRBV20-1 and TRBJ1-1, with D perhaps matching TRBD1 (6 bases). V was trimmed by 1 base and J by 0 bases, leaving 9 bases between them. Germline lookup yields CDR1 DFQATT and CDR2 SNEGSKA (reference sequence). This CDR3 region has 14 residues. CDR3 loop: CSARGDKMNTEAFF. CDR3 nucleotides: TGCAGTGCTAGAGGGGACAAAATGAACACTGAAGCTTTCTTT.